This T cell receptor (beta chain) was retrieved from a study of shared clonotypes between healthy human individuals. Here immunoSEQ multiplex PCR was the method, and the copy in TCRdb shows in-frame clones only, minus some. The table records millions of clones, about 92% of them present only once. The CDR3 loop spans 17 amino acids. V was trimmed by 6 bases and J by 2 bases, leaving 19 bases between them. CDR1 is SNHLY and CDR2 is FYNNEI in the germline V gene. V gene TRBV2 combines with J gene TRBJ2-2, with D perhaps assigned TRBD1 or TRBD2 (6 bases each). This TCR was sampled from a man between 18 and 35 years old in good health. Some clones in this sample may be carry-over from other donors' samples. Sequencing was performed on naive CD4+ T cells from PBMCs. Subset indicated: CD45RA+ positively selected. CDR3 residues: CASSPKRGAFNTGELFF. The CDR3 DNA reads TGTGCCAGCAGCCCCAAAAGGGGGGCGTTTAACACCGGGGAGCTGTTTTTT.